This TCR beta chain comes out of a study of T cells expressing NK-cell markers. Across the whole study: Seven HCMV-seropositive donors and one seronegative donor made up the eight sequenced donors.

UMIs were included in TCR beta cDNA generated by 5'RACE template switching. TCRdb reprocessed the 5' RACE reads, with one entry per CDR3 protein and no DNA. The listing contains some 600,000 distinct CDR3 sequences. Sequenced sample: blood T cells: a sorted CD56 or NKG2C T cell subset, CD4+ or CD8+ T cells, or bulk PBMC T cells (not recorded which). The TCR comes from a man aged 18 to 29 in good health.

CDR3 sequence reads: CASSLVGTSGGSTDTQYF. V and J are TRBV11-2 and TRBJ2-3; lacking DNA, the TRBD2 call made by TCRdb goes unchecked. This CDR3 contains 18 residues. CDR1 and CDR2 (germline): SGHAT, FQNNGV.